The entry below describes one T cell receptor beta chain. This clonotype was counted ten times or more. The antigen it recognizes is unknown. No base quality values were provided; no much bigger clone lies one nucleotide off. Clipping removes 7 bases from V and 7 bases from J, with 9 as the unmatched junction base count. Inclusive of the bounding cysteine and phenylalanine, the CDR3 is 12 residues long. Here the CDR3 DNA is all that survives: 36 bases in frame from base 1. CDR1 and CDR2, looked up from the germline V gene, are SQVTM and ANQGSEA. This sample is part of a study of neurological immune-mediated disorders (dated by TCRdb to about 2019). At the level of the whole study: Among the roughly 35 multiple sclerosis patients, relapsing-remitting MS accounted for approximately 30 and secondary progressive MS accounted for 3. Peripheral blood TCR-beta repertoires from patients with HTLV-I-associated myelopathy (HAM/TSP), patients with multiple sclerosis, and healthy controls were compared in the study using UMI-based sequencing. The cohort comprised approximately 67 subjects: roughly 14 HAM/TSP patients, some 35 multiple sclerosis patients and 20 healthy controls. Alongside PBMC samples, the set of about 97 TCR-beta libraries contained longitudinal samples, technical triplicates, and paired CD4+ and CD8+ T-cell subsets that had been sorted. General study outcomes and caveats: No association of the MS cluster with clinical or MRI features was observed, and the need for larger cohorts was stated by the authors. Across subjects, expanded clones never shared an identical CDR3 amino acid sequence, which suggests that the TCR-beta repertoires in every group were private. TCR clonal expansion was greatest in HAM/TSP patients and smallest in MS patients, who ranked below even healthy controls. In phylogenetic analysis, the repertoires of 18 of 34 MS patients grouped into a cluster of related CDR3 sequences, which suggests a possible signature at the repertoire level.

cDNA synthesis used template-switch 5'RACE with a primer carrying a 10-nucleotide random unique molecular identifier tagging each TCR transcript. Each sequencing run produced over 160 million TCR-beta sequences covering 15-18 subjects. The RNeasy kit was used to extract total RNA. The KAPA Real-time Library Amplification kit was used to amplify TCR-beta VDJ regions with primers for the TCR constant region and the 5'RACE anchor. Sample indexes and Illumina adaptors were added in a first PCR, after which library yield was increased in a second PCR. The roughly 650 bp TCR product was size-selected on a 2% E-gel SizeSelection system after Ampure bead purification. Before pooling, library quality was checked on a Bioanalyzer, concentration was measured with Qubit, and libraries were quantified with the Kapa Library Quantification kit. Paired-end 2 x 150 bp sequencing of the libraries was performed on an Illumina HiSeq 2500. To increase sequence diversity, about 25-31% phiX was spiked into each library pool. Per the source publication's procedure: The quality-filtered reads were processed with the UMI-based MiGEC pipeline, whose error correction step removed more than 75% of the raw TCR sequences. VDJ genes were aligned to IMGT germline references, and each clonotype was defined by a unique CDR3 amino acid sequence together with V-J genes. Clonal expansion, Shannon diversity and CDR3 relatedness (CalcPairwiseDistances, ClusterSamples) were evaluated with VDJtools, and phylogenetic trees were built with CLCbio workbench. A clone was classed as expanded if it had 8 or more unique UMIs, a cutoff based on coefficient-of-variation modelling across technical triplicates. TCRdb redid the processing of the public reads, applying fastp at Q25 and MiXCR, and retained in-frame beta chains. Rows matching on CDR3 protein sequence are summarized as one entry with the most common DNA and genes. In this record, the V and J calls reflect TCRdb's handling and not the investigators' own analysis. The sample table records approximately 74,000 distinct CDR3 sequences; 4% to 6% of these occur just once. Approximately 7.4% of the sample goes to the ten largest clones.

Libraries from unsorted PBMCs were made from 2 million PBMCs kept in RNAlater at -80 degrees C until RNA extraction. Multiple sclerosis patients were enrolled in a US clinical protocol evaluating disease progression by magnetic resonance imaging. PBMCs were separated from peripheral blood using Ficoll-Hypaque density gradient centrifugation and then cryopreserved in liquid nitrogen. The clonotype originates from a man aged 18-30 years with multiple sclerosis. The V and J genes are TRBV29-1 and TRBJ2-7, with TRBD2 matching 8 junction bases. The sequencing sample was made of PBMCs. The CDR3: CSGTTSGGEQYF. The nucleotide sequence reads as follows: TGCAGCGGGACGACGTCGGGGGGGGAGCAGTACTTC.